This T cell receptor (beta chain) was captured by sequencing in a study of T cell responses to AZD1222 COVID-19 vaccine. Study conclusions and caveats: Repertoires in all cases were sampled only once the peak T cell response had passed.

This CDR3 is built from 14 residues. CDR1 is LNHDA, CDR2 SQIVND, per germline (reference sequence). Trimming left V 5 bases short and J 3 bases short, with 13 bases between. Only in-frame clones appear in the TCRdb table, and some are missing; sequencing was by immunoSEQ multiplex PCR. The sample holds some 140,000 clones, about nine tenths seen once. Of note for this clone: Its antigen is as yet unknown.

Material: peripheral blood, obtained on day 0 of AZD1222 vaccination. The origin of this receptor is an adult in good health. The rearrangement links TRBV19 to TRBJ1-1; D possibly corresponds to TRBD1 (6 bases). CDR3: CASSQQGGDTEAFF. The CDR3 DNA reads TGTGCCAGTAGTCAACAGGGTGGGGACACTGAAGCTTTCTTT. The whole variable domain, remainder taken from reference TRBV19 and TRBJ1-1, is DGGITQSPKYLFRKEGQNVTLSCEQNLNHDAMYWYRQDPGQGLRLIYYSQIVNDFQKGDIAEGYSVSREKKESFPLTVTSAQKNPTAFYLCASSQQGGDTEAFFGQGTRLTVV.